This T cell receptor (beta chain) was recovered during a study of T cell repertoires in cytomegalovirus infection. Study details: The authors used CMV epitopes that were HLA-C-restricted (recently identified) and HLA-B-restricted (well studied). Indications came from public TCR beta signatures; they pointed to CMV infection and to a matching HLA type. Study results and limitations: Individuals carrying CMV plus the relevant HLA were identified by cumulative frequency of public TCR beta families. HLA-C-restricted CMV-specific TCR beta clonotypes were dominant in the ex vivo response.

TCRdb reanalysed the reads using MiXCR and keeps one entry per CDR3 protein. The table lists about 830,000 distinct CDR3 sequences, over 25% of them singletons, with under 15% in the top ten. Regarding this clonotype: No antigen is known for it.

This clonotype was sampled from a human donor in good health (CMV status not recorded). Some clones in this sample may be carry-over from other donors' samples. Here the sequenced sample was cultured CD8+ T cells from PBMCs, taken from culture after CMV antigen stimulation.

The CDR3 sequence: CASSLVPGAQYGYTF. CDR3 DNA sequence: TGTGCCAGCAGTTTAGTTCCAGGGGCGCAGTATGGCTACACCTTC. This chain joins TRBV12-3 or TRBV12-4 and TRBJ1-2; TRBD1 might be the D (6 bases). The CDR3 has 15 residues. V lost 1 base and J 5 bases, leaving 14 bases between the germline ends.